The clone carrying this T cell receptor beta chain was detected ten times or more. The CDR3 runs to 13 residues. In germline, CDR1 is SEHNR, CDR2 FQNEAQ (reference sequence). The V gene lost 5 bases and the J gene lost 7 bases, with 12 bases spanning the gap. Unique molecular identifiers tagged the TCRbeta library. TCRdb processed the PCR reads anew with MiXCR; each CDR3 protein has one entry. The sample contains more than 550,000 distinct CDR3 sequences, about 10% of which appear only once. This sample is part of a study of T-cell reconstitution after alpha-beta-depleted transplantation in children. Sequenced material: PBMCs from the stem cell graft donor, taken from the stem cell graft. The receptor comes from a human donor who donated a stem cell graft to a child with acute myeloid leukemia. The chain combines TRBV7-9 with TRBJ2-1; perhaps TRBD2 as D (6 bases). The CDR3 DNA sequence: TGTGCCAGCAGCCAGAGTAGCGGAAATGAGCAGTTCTTC. It is translated as CASSQSSGNEQFF.